The T cell receptor beta chain under discussion was sequenced for a study of blood T cell repertoires in COVID-19. In germline, CDR1 is SGHDT, CDR2 YYEEEE. The CDR3 is made up of 12 amino acids. Trimming left V 0 bases short and J 11 bases short, with 11 bases between. In the source study's methods: Nucleated cell number was recorded as an estimate derived from reference gene primer amplification. Profiled with immunoSEQ multiplex PCR; TCRdb holds only in-frame clones, not every one. V and J calls and clone size are as listed in that table; D and trimming were resolved from the DNA. The top ten hold 0.9% to 1% of the sample, which has a few hundred thousand clones, 88% seen once.

V is TRBV5-6 and J is TRBJ1-1; D is ambiguous. The clonotype comes from a woman aged 40 to 55 who had recovered from COVID-19. The sequenced sample was peripheral blood. DNA for the CDR3: TGTGCCAGCAGCTTGGGGGCAGGCCGGGCTTTCTTT. It specifies CASSLGAGRAFF.